A single T cell receptor beta chain is shown here with its context. The data derive from a study of cytomegalovirus exposure and HLA in healthy donors. TCRdb keeps only in-frame clones here, not all; method: immunoSEQ multiplex PCR. The repertoire holds over 110,000 clones, around 86% seen once, with less than 9% in the top ten. The CDR3 loop spans 17 amino acids. Trimming took off 6 bases at V and 5 bases at J, with 22 bases between the two ends. The germline CDR1 and CDR2 sequences are MNHEY and SMNVEV (reference sequence). The receptor comes from a man younger than 35 in good health and CMV-seropositive. Material: PBMCs. The chain combines TRBV27 with TRBJ2-2; D not resolved. The CDR3 sequence: CASSLPRSALKTGELFF. CDR3 bases: TGTGCCAGCAGCCTCCCGCGGTCCGCGCTAAAGACCGGGGAGCTGTTTTTT.